These T cell receptor beta chains were read from a single sample in a study of blood T cell repertoires in COVID-19. Clones were read by immunoSEQ multiplex PCR, and TCRdb kept only the in-frame ones, dropping some. The sample includes some 170,000 clones, around four fifths of them seen just once. The sequenced sample was peripheral blood. The receptors were sampled from a man aged 70-80 years with acute or convalescent COVID-19. CDR3s include the opening cysteine and the closing phenylalanine or tryptophan. The order of the fields is D gene, clone size, V gene, J gene, CDR3 protein, CDR3 DNA. The D gene is left open where the match is weak. Part of the rows lack a size; the others show once, few, many or a class for expanded clones.

D gene: TRBD2
clone size: NA
V gene: TRBV30
J gene: TRBJ2-7
CDR3 protein: CAWSPGGDQYF
CDR3 DNA: TGTGCCTGGAGCCCGGGGGGGGACCAGTACTTC

D gene: TRBD2
clone size: NA
V gene: TRBV28
J gene: TRBJ2-1
CDR3 protein: CASSLSGPGLAFNEQFF
CDR3 DNA: TGTGCCAGCAGTTTATCGGGACCGGGACTAGCATTCAATGAGCAGTTCTTC

D gene: NA
clone size: NA
V gene: TRBV21-1
J gene: TRBJ2-7
CDR3 protein: CASNTPGQGSSEQYF
CDR3 DNA: TGTGCCAGCAACACCCCGGGACAAGGGTCTTCCGAGCAGTACTTC

D gene: NA
clone size: NA
V gene: TRBV3-1/TRBV3-2
J gene: TRBJ1-1
CDR3 protein: CASSSGVNTEAFF
CDR3 DNA: TGTGCCAGCAGCTCAGGGGTTAACACTGAAGCTTTCTTT

D gene: TRBD1
clone size: NA
V gene: TRBV9
J gene: TRBJ1-2
CDR3 protein: CASSALQGTSGYTF
CDR3 DNA: TGTGCCAGCAGCGCACTACAGGGGACATCAGGCTACACCTTC

D gene: NA
clone size: few
V gene: TRBV27
J gene: TRBJ2-7
CDR3 protein: CASSLLGGSYEQYF
CDR3 DNA: TGTGCCAGCAGTTTATTGGGAGGATCCTACGAGCAGTACTTC

D gene: TRBD1
clone size: NA
V gene: TRBV30
J gene: TRBJ1-6
CDR3 protein: CAWSVGTGGFNSPLHF
CDR3 DNA: TGTGCCTGGAGTGTAGGAACAGGGGGATTCAATTCACCCCTCCACTTT

D gene: NA
clone size: NA
V gene: TRBV15
J gene: TRBJ1-1
CDR3 protein: CATSRGRRRSNTEAFF
CDR3 DNA: TGTGCCACCAGCAGAGGTAGAAGGAGATCGAACACTGAAGCTTTCTTT

D gene: TRBD2
clone size: many
V gene: TRBV3-1/TRBV3-2
J gene: TRBJ2-3
CDR3 protein: CASSQREGLDPQYF
CDR3 DNA: TGTGCCAGCAGCCAGCGGGAGGGCCTGGATCCGCAGTATTTT

D gene: NA
clone size: NA
V gene: TRBV24-1
J gene: TRBJ2-5
CDR3 protein: CATSDSGTYGGETQYF
CDR3 DNA: TGTGCCACCAGTGATTCCGGGACCTATGGAGGGGAGACCCAGTACTTC

D gene: NA
clone size: few
V gene: TRBV6-5
J gene: TRBJ1-5
CDR3 protein: CASGEQINQPQHF
CDR3 DNA: TGTGCCAGCGGCGAACAGATCAATCAGCCCCAGCATTTT

D gene: NA
clone size: NA
V gene: TRBV9
J gene: TRBJ2-3
CDR3 protein: CASSQASFSTDTQYF
CDR3 DNA: TGTGCCAGCAGCCAGGCTTCCTTTAGCACAGATACGCAGTATTTT

D gene: TRBD2
clone size: NA
V gene: TRBV3-1/TRBV3-2
J gene: TRBJ2-1
CDR3 protein: CASSPSGTNKHNEQFF
CDR3 DNA: TGTGCCAGCAGCCCCTCCGGGACTAATAAACACAATGAGCAGTTCTTC

D gene: TRBD1
clone size: NA
V gene: TRBV20-1
J gene: TRBJ2-5
CDR3 protein: CSGTVQETQYF
CDR3 DNA: TGCAGCGGGACAGTTCAAGAGACCCAGTACTTC

D gene: NA
clone size: NA
V gene: TRBV11-2
J gene: TRBJ1-5
CDR3 protein: CASSLEGGSRVQPQHF
CDR3 DNA: TGTGCCAGCAGCTTAGAGGGAGGGAGTCGGGTTCAGCCCCAGCATTTT

D gene: NA
clone size: few
V gene: TRBV5-1
J gene: TRBJ1-6
CDR3 protein: CASGTGISYNSPLHF
CDR3 DNA: TGCGCCAGCGGAACGGGAATCTCCTATAATTCACCCCTCCACTTT

D gene: TRBD1
clone size: few
V gene: TRBV5-6
J gene: TRBJ2-1
CDR3 protein: CASSSSGTGIRNEQFF
CDR3 DNA: TGTGCCAGCAGCTCGTCCGGGACAGGGATACGCAATGAGCAGTTCTTC

D gene: NA
clone size: NA
V gene: TRBV11-2
J gene: TRBJ1-1
CDR3 protein: CASSLAGATEAFF
CDR3 DNA: TGTGCCAGCAGCTTAGCAGGGGCCACTGAAGCTTTCTTT

D gene: NA
clone size: NA
V gene: TRBV7-8
J gene: TRBJ1-3
CDR3 protein: CASSPRSFTIYF
CDR3 DNA: TGTGCCAGCAGCCCTCGGTCCTTCACCATATATTTT

D gene: TRBD1
clone size: NA
V gene: TRBV25-1
J gene: TRBJ1-5
CDR3 protein: CASSEGSGQGFGQPQHF
CDR3 DNA: TGTGCCAGCAGTGAAGGATCGGGACAGGGGTTTGGCCAGCCCCAGCATTTT

D gene: NA
clone size: NA
V gene: TRBV11-3
J gene: TRBJ2-2
CDR3 protein: CASSDPRGGGLFF
CDR3 DNA: TGTGCCAGCAGCGACCCCCGGGGAGGAGGGCTGTTTTTT

D gene: NA
clone size: NA
V gene: TRBV30
J gene: TRBJ1-2
CDR3 protein: CAWRDWGRIRGLGYTF
CDR3 DNA: TGTGCCTGGAGGGATTGGGGGCGGATTAGAGGATTGGGCTACACCTTC

D gene: NA
clone size: few
V gene: TRBV30
J gene: TRBJ2-7
CDR3 protein: CAWSPTETGVRRKQYF
CDR3 DNA: TGTGCCTGGAGTCCCACTGAGACTGGCGTCAGAAGGAAGCAGTACTTC

D gene: NA
clone size: few
V gene: TRBV7-3
J gene: TRBJ2-7
CDR3 protein: CASSPGTGYEQYF
CDR3 DNA: TGTGCCAGCAGCCCGGGAACAGGGTACGAGCAGTACTTC

D gene: TRBD1
clone size: few
V gene: TRBV19
J gene: TRBJ1-4
CDR3 protein: CASREGQGDEKLFF
CDR3 DNA: TGTGCCAGTAGGGAGGGACAGGGCGATGAAAAACTGTTTTTT

D gene: TRBD1
clone size: NA
V gene: TRBV7-2
J gene: TRBJ1-3
CDR3 protein: CASSLAPEGARNTIYF
CDR3 DNA: TGTGCCAGCAGCTTAGCGCCAGAGGGGGCAAGAAACACCATATATTTT

D gene: TRBD2
clone size: NA
V gene: TRBV7-3
J gene: TRBJ2-2
CDR3 protein: CASSVTSGVTGELFF
CDR3 DNA: TGTGCCAGCAGCGTGACTAGCGGGGTCACCGGGGAGCTGTTTTTT

D gene: TRBD1
clone size: NA
V gene: TRBV14
J gene: TRBJ1-2
CDR3 protein: CASSQDWGQGDGYTF
CDR3 DNA: TGTGCCAGCAGCCAAGATTGGGGACAGGGGGATGGCTACACCTTC

D gene: TRBD1
clone size: once
V gene: TRBV6-1
J gene: TRBJ1-4
CDR3 protein: CASSERPRGLEKLFF
CDR3 DNA: TGTGCCAGCAGTGAACGGCCCAGGGGGCTGGAAAAACTGTTTTTT

D gene: NA
clone size: NA
V gene: TRBV12-3/TRBV12-4
J gene: TRBJ1-4
CDR3 protein: CASRTGENEKLFF
CDR3 DNA: TGTGCCAGCAGGACAGGAGAGAATGAAAAACTGTTTTTT